These T cell receptor beta chains were read from a single sample in a study of identical twins. TCRdb used MiXCR to reprocess the 5' RACE reads, holding one entry per CDR3 protein. The sample has about 890,000 distinct CDR3 sequences; approximately 13% are singletons. The data were also submitted as part of a second study, on yellow fever vaccine responses in identical twins.

The sample consisted of PBMCs. The receptors derive from a woman aged 18-30 years in good health. Both conserved end residues are part of each CDR3. The order of the fields is V gene, CDR3 protein.

v_call: TRBV29-1; cdr3_aa: CSVEEDTSSGANVLTF
v_call: TRBV28; cdr3_aa: CASSLVQAQETQYF
v_call: TRBV7-9; cdr3_aa: CASSPRGGQAYEQYF
v_call: TRBV5-1; cdr3_aa: CASSLSSRGYNEQFF
v_call: TRBV20-1; cdr3_aa: CSAYQGSYNSPLHF
v_call: TRBV4-2; cdr3_aa: CASSQDRSGNYNEQFF
v_call: TRBV6-6; cdr3_aa: CASSPRPEPTYEQYF
v_call: TRBV28; cdr3_aa: CASSSGTYAGEEEQYF
v_call: TRBV12-3/TRBV12-4; cdr3_aa: CASSLYTSGYYEQYF
v_call: TRBV3-1; cdr3_aa: CASSQLTDEQYF
v_call: TRBV4-1; cdr3_aa: CASSQGRGLSEAFF
v_call: TRBV4-1; cdr3_aa: CASRREQGARGNQPQHF
v_call: TRBV2; cdr3_aa: CASSDAGMALLRNEQFF
v_call: TRBV27; cdr3_aa: CASSYGLAGNEQFF
v_call: TRBV3-1; cdr3_aa: CASSRDPISGYNEQFF
v_call: TRBV6-5; cdr3_aa: CASSYARVQETQYF
v_call: TRBV2; cdr3_aa: CASTSGRNNEQFF
v_call: TRBV12-3/TRBV12-4; cdr3_aa: CASSLPELAGPTGELFF
v_call: TRBV11-1; cdr3_aa: CASSTAGLTGKQHYGYTF
v_call: TRBV3-1; cdr3_aa: CASSQVASGNEQFF
v_call: TRBV20-1; cdr3_aa: CSASHQNYNEQFF
v_call: TRBV27; cdr3_aa: CASREGNQETQYF
v_call: TRBV4-1; cdr3_aa: CASSQAPSATGGETQYF
v_call: TRBV24-1; cdr3_aa: CATSASGVDTEAFF
v_call: TRBV29-1; cdr3_aa: CSVELAVKRYEQYF
v_call: TRBV9; cdr3_aa: CASSVGGRANNEQFF
v_call: TRBV7-8; cdr3_aa: CASSPRDGVEAFF
v_call: TRBV12-3/TRBV12-4; cdr3_aa: CASSFTIAGSYEQYF
v_call: TRBV2; cdr3_aa: CASRGTSGRGETQYF
v_call: TRBV12-5; cdr3_aa: CASGLGAKMTTTSNTGELFF
v_call: TRBV10-3; cdr3_aa: CAISGSGGKQETQYF
v_call: TRBV20-1; cdr3_aa: CSAREGQTDHSPLHF
v_call: TRBV20-1; cdr3_aa: CSASVTGGLASPLHF
v_call: TRBV20-1; cdr3_aa: CSASRDVGGNTEAFF
v_call: TRBV7-8; cdr3_aa: CASSAVGTGAYNEQFF
v_call: TRBV5-1; cdr3_aa: CASSWTGSSTYEQYF
v_call: TRBV7-9; cdr3_aa: CASSPARQDYNSPLHF
v_call: TRBV6-6; cdr3_aa: CASSSGSDTEAFF
v_call: TRBV12-3/TRBV12-4; cdr3_aa: CASRGDSTTYGYTF
v_call: TRBV7-9; cdr3_aa: CASSLALGTEETQYF
v_call: TRBV6-5; cdr3_aa: CASSYSGPSYNEQFF
v_call: TRBV7-9; cdr3_aa: CASSGQMNTGELFF
v_call: TRBV10-3; cdr3_aa: CAISTGTGVYEQYF
v_call: TRBV10-3; cdr3_aa: CAISRKWGAEQYF
v_call: TRBV20-1; cdr3_aa: CSARAGTPNEKLFF
v_call: TRBV6-1; cdr3_aa: CASSEGRGRYGYTF
v_call: TRBV28; cdr3_aa: CASSAARETQYF
v_call: TRBV20-1; cdr3_aa: CSAARGGDEQFF
v_call: TRBV20-1; cdr3_aa: CSARVRYEQFF
v_call: TRBV12-3/TRBV12-4; cdr3_aa: CASSLREEGGELFF
v_call: TRBV5-1; cdr3_aa: CASSVDPSGDTEAFF
v_call: TRBV5-1; cdr3_aa: CASSLATLGGQHEQFF
v_call: TRBV5-6; cdr3_aa: CASSSRAQATNEKLFF
v_call: TRBV24-1; cdr3_aa: CATSDSTVPRETQYF